The next 2 T cell receptor beta chains were all read from a single sample in a study of blood T cell repertoires in COVID-19. Measured with immunoSEQ multiplex PCR; TCRdb has only the in-frame clones, and not every one. The data contain fewer than 450,000 clones, 90% of them seen just once; the ten biggest clones take up 0.6% to 0.7%. The sample taken for sequencing was PBMCs or T cells enriched from blood (not recorded which). These receptors were obtained from a young man who had recovered from COVID-19.

V usage is TRBV2 and J usage is TRBJ2-2; a weak D match, TRBD2 (6 bases). The CDR3 sequence is 14 residues long. Trimming took 8 bases from V and 4 from J, leaving 14 bases between them. Germline V gene lookup returns CDR1 SNHLY and CDR2 FYNNEI. CDR3 amino acids: CASSWREGTGELFF. Here the CDR3 DNA reads TGTGCCAGCTCTTGGCGGGAAGGCACCGGGGAGCTGTTTTTT. The whole variable domain, remainder taken from reference TRBV2 and TRBJ2-2, is EPEVTQTPSHQVTQMGQEVILRCVPISNHLYFYWYRQILGQKVEFLVSFYNNEISEKSEIFDDQFSVERPDGSNFTLKIRSTKLEDSAMYFCASSWREGTGELFFGEGSRLTVL.

The rearrangement links TRBV29-1 to TRBJ1-1; 8 bases line up with TRBD1. CDR1 SQVTM and CDR2 ANQGSEA come from the germline V gene. The CDR3 has 12 amino acids. V gave up 7 bases and J gave up 10 bases; unmatched junction bases: 11. In nucleotides, the CDR3 is TGCAGCGCCGAAGATCAGGGGGCGGTAGCTTTCTTT. Translation: CSAEDQGAVAFF.